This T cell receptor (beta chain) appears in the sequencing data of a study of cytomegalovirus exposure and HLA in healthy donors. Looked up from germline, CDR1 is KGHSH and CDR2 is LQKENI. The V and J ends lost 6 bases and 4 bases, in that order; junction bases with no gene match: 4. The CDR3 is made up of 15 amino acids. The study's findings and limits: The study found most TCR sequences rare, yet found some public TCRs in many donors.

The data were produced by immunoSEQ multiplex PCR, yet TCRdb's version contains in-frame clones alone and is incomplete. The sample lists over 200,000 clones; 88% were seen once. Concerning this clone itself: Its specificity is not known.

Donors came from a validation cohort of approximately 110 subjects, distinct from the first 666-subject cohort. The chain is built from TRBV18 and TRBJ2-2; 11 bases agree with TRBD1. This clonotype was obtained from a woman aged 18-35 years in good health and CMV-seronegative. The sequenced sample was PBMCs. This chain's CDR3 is CASSGQGAGTGELFF. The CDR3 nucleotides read TGTGCCAGCTCTGGACAGGGGGCAGGCACCGGGGAGCTGTTTTTT.